This T cell receptor (beta chain) stems from a study of beta chain features in type 1 diabetes. The study's findings and limits: Shorter templates might be favored by PCR, equally in patients and controls. When Type 1 diabetes patients were examined, their TCRB CDR3s proved moderately but significantly shorter in all four CD4+ subsets.

The sequenced template was cDNA made from the entire isolated RNA. Method: immunoSEQ multiplex PCR; TCRdb's copy keeps in-frame clones and lacks some. This table has over 100,000 clones, 16% appearing once. Sorting based on CD45RO/CCR7/CD25/CD127/CD95/CD27 separated CD4+ naive, central memory, regulatory and stem cell-like memory cells. Purity of each sorted population was above 95%. The J segment lost 7 bases and the V segment lost 0 bases, leaving 10 bases of the junction unmatched. The CDR3 is 16 residues long. The germline CDR1 and CDR2 sequences are LGHNA and YSLEER. This clone has only a few counts. Its antigen is still unknown.

The clonotype originates from a man aged 25-40 years with type 1 diabetes. The sample taken for sequencing was central memory CD4+ T cells from blood. This chain links TRBV4-3 with TRBJ1-2; 8 bases map to TRBD1. As DNA, the CDR3 is TGCGCCAGCAGCCAAGATGAAGGCAGGGGGCGACGTGGCTACACCTTC. Protein sequence: CASSQDEGRGRRGYTF.